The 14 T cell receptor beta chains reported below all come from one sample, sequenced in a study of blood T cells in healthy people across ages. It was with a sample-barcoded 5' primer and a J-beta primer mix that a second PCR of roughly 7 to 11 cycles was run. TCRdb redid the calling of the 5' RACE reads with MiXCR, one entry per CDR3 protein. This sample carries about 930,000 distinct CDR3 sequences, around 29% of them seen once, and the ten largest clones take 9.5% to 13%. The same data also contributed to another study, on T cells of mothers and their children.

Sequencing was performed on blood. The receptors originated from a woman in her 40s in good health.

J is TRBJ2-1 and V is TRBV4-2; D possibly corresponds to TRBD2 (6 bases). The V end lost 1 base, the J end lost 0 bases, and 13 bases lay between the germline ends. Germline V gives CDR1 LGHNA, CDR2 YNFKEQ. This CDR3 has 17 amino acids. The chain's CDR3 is CASSQVPGVSSYNEQFF. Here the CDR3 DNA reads TGTGCCAGCAGCCAAGTTCCGGGGGTGAGCTCCTACAATGAGCAGTTCTTC.

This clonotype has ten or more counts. CDR3 DNA sequence: TGCAGCACCTCTAGCGGGGCAAGCACAGATACGCAGTATTTT. Encoded protein: CSTSSGASTDTQYF. The chain links TRBV29-1 to TRBJ2-3, with 9 bases identical to TRBD2. Trimming at V came to 8 bases and at J to 0 bases, leaving 6 bases not matched to a gene. There are 14 residues in the CDR3. Germline V gives CDR1 SQVTM, CDR2 ANQGSEA.

CDR3 DNA: TGTGCCAGCAGTTTTTCGGCGAGTGAGCAGTTCTTC. Translated, it gives CASSFSASEQFF. The gene calls are TRBV12-3 or TRBV12-4 and TRBJ2-1; D unclear. The CDR3 sequence is 12 residues long. The V end lost 3 bases, the J end lost 9 bases, and 9 bases lay between the germline ends.

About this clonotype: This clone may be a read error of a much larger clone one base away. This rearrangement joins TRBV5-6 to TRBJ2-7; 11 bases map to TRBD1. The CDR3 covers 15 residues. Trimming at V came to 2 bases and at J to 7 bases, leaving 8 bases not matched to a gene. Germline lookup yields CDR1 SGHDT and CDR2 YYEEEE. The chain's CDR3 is CASSFRTGGFDEQYF. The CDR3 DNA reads TGTGCCAGCAGCTTCAGGACAGGGGGCTTCGATGAGCAGTACTTC.

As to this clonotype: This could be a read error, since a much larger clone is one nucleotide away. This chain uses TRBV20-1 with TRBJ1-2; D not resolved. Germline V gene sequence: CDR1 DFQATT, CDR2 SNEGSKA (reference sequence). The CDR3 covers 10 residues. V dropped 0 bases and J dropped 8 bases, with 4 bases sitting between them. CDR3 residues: CSARDQGYTF. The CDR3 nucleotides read TGCAGTGCTAGAGATCAGGGCTACACCTTC.

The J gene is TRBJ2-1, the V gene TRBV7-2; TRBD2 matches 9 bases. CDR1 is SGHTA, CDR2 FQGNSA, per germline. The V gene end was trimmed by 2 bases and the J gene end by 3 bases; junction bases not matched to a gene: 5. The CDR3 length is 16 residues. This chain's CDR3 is CASSLSGRGGYNEQFF. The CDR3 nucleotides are TGTGCCAGCAGCTTATCGGGGCGGGGGGGCTACAATGAGCAGTTCTTC.

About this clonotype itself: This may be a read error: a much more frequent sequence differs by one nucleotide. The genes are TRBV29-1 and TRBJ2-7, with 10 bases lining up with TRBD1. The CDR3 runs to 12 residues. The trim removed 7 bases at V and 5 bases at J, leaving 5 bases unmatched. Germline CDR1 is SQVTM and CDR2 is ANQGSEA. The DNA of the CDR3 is TGCAGCGGCCGACAGGGGGCCCACGAGCAGTACTTC. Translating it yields CSGRQGAHEQYF.

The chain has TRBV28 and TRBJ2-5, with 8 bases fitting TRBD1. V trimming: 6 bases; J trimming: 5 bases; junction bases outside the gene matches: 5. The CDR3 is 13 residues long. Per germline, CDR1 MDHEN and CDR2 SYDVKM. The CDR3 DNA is TGTGCCAGCAGAGGGACAGGTCACGAGACCCAGTACTTC. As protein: CASRGTGHETQYF.

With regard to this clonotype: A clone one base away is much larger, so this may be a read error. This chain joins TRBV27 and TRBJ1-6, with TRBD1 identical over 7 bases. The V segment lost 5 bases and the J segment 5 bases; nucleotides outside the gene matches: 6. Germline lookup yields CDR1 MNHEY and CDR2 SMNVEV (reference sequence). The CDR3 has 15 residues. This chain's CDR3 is CASSLGQVHNSPLHF. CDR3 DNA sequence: TGTGCCAGCAGTCTTGGACAGGTCCATAATTCACCCCTCCACTTT.

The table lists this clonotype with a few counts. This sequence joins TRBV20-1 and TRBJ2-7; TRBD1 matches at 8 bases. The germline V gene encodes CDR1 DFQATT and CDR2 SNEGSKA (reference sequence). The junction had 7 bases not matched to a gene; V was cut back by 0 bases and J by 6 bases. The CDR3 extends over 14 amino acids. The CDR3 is CSARDAGGSVEQYF. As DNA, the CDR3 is TGCAGTGCTAGAGATGCAGGGGGCTCGGTCGAGCAGTACTTC.

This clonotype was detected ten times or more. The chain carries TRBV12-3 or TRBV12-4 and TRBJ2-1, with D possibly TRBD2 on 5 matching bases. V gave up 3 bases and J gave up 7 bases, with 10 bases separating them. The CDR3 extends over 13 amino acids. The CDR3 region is CASSLREWNEQFF. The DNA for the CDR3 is TGTGCCAGCAGTTTGAGGGAATGGAATGAGCAGTTCTTC.

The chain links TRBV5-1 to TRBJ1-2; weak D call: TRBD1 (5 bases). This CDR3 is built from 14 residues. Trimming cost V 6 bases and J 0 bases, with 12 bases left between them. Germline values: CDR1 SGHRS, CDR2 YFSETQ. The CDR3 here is CASKPRDANYGYTF. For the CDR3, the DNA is TGCGCCAGCAAGCCCAGGGATGCTAACTATGGCTACACCTTC.

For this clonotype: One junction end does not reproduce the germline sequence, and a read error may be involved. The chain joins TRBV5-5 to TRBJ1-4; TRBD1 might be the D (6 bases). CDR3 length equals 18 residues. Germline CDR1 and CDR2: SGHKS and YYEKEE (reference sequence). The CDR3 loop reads CASGLVGSGRQGQEKLFF. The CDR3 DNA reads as TGTGCCAGCGGCTTGGTAGGGTCCGGCCGGCAGGGGCAAGAAAAACTGTTTTTT.

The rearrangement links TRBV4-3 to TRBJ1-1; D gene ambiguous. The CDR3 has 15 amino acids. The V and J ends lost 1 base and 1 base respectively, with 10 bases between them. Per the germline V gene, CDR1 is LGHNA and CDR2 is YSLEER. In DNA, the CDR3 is TGCGCCAGCAGCCAAGGGAGGTTTCAGAACACTGAAGCTTTCTTT. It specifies CASSQGRFQNTEAFF.